This T cell receptor (beta chain) was sequenced for a study of blood T cells in healthy people across ages. Study-level information: In model experiments, template switching was able to capture about one barcoded beta molecule for every two T cells that were present.

Study-level points and caveats: Aged donors had fewer naive CD4+ cells and lower diversity than long-lived donors.

A J-beta primer mix and a sample-barcoded 5' primer were used in a second PCR of roughly 6 to 11 cycles. The template-switch adaptor, which had 12 random nucleotides, put a tag on each cDNA molecule. One entry per CDR3 protein results from TCRdb running MiXCR on the 5' RACE reads. Of approximately 830,000 distinct CDR3 sequences in the sample, approximately 65% were seen once. This CDR3 is 17 amino acids long. CDR1 and CDR2 (germline): SGHTA, FQGNSA. Trimming pared 1 base from V and 4 bases from J, leaving 18 bases between. Only one count was recorded for this clonotype. Its target is not known. Sequencing used blood. The chain recombines TRBV7-2 with TRBJ2-3; tentatively, D is TRBD1 (5 bases). The TCR comes from a man under 40 in good health. The CDR3 DNA reads TGTGCCAGCAGCTTAGAGGGAATCAGGGTCATTGCAGATACGCAGTATTTT. Translated: CASSLEGIRVIADTQYF.